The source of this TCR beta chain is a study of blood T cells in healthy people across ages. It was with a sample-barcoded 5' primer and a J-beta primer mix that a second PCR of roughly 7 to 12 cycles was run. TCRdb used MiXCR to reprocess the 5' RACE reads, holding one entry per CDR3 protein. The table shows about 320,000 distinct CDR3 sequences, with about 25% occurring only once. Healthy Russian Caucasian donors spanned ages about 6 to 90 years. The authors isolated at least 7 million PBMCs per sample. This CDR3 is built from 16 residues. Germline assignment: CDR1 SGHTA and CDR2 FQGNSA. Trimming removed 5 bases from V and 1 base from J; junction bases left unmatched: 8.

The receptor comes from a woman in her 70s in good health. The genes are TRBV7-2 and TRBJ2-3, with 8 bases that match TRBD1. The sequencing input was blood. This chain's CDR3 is CASSVTGGVGTDTQYF. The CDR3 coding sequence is TGTGCCAGCAGCGTAACAGGGGGAGTCGGCACAGATACGCAGTATTTT.